This T cell receptor (beta chain) was captured by sequencing in a study of siplizumab effects on memory and regulatory T cells. Comment on this clone: The antigen remains undetermined.

Assays were performed on about 97,000 TCR templates per sample. The protocol was immunoSEQ multiplex PCR, while the TCRdb copy is restricted to in-frame clones and leaves out a portion. The profile shows approximately 100,000 clones, 92% of them singletons. Whole-study results and caveats: Mappable alloreactive CD4+ clones averaged around 71% Treg-derived with siplizumab versus under 30% in controls.

This clonotype was obtained from a human donor in good health. Sequenced sample: Tregs sorted from blood.

CDR3 coding DNA: TGTGCCAGCAGCCTGGGGGGGCAGGGGAGGGGTGAGCAGTACTTC. Amino acids: CASSLGGQGRGEQYF. The chain uses TRBV6-5 and TRBJ2-7, with D possibly TRBD2 on 7 matching bases. The CDR3 covers 15 residues. Deletions cut 6 bases from V and 7 bases from J, with 22 bases between. From germline, CDR1 is MNHEY and CDR2 SVGAGI.